Sample share makes the clone carrying this T cell receptor beta chain medium-sized. The data were taken from a study of lung T cells in sarcoidosis with Löfgren's syndrome. The germline V gene has CDR1 KGHSH and CDR2 LQKENI. V was clipped by 5 bases and J by 6 bases; unmatched bases: 4. The CDR3 totals 13 residues. TCRdb used MiXCR to reprocess the reads, holding one entry per CDR3 protein. The sample includes 3,000 to 3,500 distinct CDR3 sequences, over 15% of them seen just once. The V gene is TRBV18, the J gene TRBJ2-7; TRBD2 aligns across 10 bases. The sample consisted of CD4+ T cells from bronchoalveolar lavage. The TCR was taken from a human donor with sarcoidosis (Löfgren's syndrome or another form), or a control subject (not recorded which). The CDR3 is CASSRLAGFEQYV. In DNA, the CDR3 is TGTGCCAGCTCAAGACTAGCGGGTTTCGAGCAGTACGTC.